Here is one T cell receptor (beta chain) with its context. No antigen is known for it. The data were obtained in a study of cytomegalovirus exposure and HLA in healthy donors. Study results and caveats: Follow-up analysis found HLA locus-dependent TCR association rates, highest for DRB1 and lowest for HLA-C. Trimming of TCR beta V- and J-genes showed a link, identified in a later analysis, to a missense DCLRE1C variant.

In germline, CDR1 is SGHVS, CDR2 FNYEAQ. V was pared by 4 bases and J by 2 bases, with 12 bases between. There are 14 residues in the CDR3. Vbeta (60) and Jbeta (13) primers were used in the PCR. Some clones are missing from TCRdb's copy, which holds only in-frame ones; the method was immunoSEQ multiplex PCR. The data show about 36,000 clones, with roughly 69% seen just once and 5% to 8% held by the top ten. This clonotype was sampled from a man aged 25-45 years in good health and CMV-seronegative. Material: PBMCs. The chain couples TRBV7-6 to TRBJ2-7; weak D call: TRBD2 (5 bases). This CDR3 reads CASSSRWTAYEQYF. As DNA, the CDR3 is TGTGCCAGCAGCTCACGCTGGACTGCCTACGAGCAGTACTTC. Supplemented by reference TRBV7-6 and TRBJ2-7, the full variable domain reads GAGVSQSPRYKVTKRGQDVALRCDPISGHVSLYWYRQALGQGPEFLTYFNYEAQQDKSGLPNDRFSAERPEGSISTLTIQRTEQRDSAMYRCASSSRWTAYEQYFGPGTRLTVT.